This T cell receptor (beta chain) was retrieved from a study of cytomegalovirus exposure and HLA in healthy donors. The CDR3 length is 15 residues. Trimming at V came to 5 bases and at J to 5 bases, leaving 8 bases not matched to a gene. Germline-derived CDR1 and CDR2 are MNHEY and SMNVEV (reference sequence). Vbeta (60) and Jbeta (13) primers were used in the PCR. Libraries were prepared by immunoSEQ multiplex PCR; TCRdb keeps only in-frame clonotypes and omits some of them. The sample holds 55,000 to 85,000 clones, 55% to 80% seen once. The J gene is TRBJ1-4, the V gene TRBV27; TRBD1 aligns across 7 bases. The source material was PBMCs. The receptor comes from a woman aged 45 to 65 in good health and CMV-seronegative. The CDR3, as DNA: TGTGCCAGCAGTACCTACGGGACAGTGAATGAAAAACTGTTTTTT. This codes for CASSTYGTVNEKLFF.